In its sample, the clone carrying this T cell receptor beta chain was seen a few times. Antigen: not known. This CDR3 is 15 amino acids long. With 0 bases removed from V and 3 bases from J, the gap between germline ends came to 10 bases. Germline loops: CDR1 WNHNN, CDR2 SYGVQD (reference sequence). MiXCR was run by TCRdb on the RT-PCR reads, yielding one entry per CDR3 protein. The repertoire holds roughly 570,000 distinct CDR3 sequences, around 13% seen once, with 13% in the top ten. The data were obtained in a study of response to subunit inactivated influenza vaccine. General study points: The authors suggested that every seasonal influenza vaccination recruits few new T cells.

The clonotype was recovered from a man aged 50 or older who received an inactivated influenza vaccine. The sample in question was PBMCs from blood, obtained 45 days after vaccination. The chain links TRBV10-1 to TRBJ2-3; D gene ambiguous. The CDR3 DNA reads TGCGCCAGCAGTGAGTCGTTGGCAGCAACAGATACGCAGTATTTT. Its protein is CASSESLAATDTQYF.